This TCR beta chain was profiled in a study of CD8 T cells in ankylosing spondylitis. Whole-study results and caveats: Among TCR beta sequences, a motif of several highly homologous variants appeared characteristic of ankylosing spondylitis blood.

This clonotype was observed at least ten times. Its antigen is not known. TCRdb processed the 5' RACE reads anew with MiXCR; each CDR3 protein has one entry. The sample shows some 130,000 distinct CDR3 sequences, approximately 10% of them seen only once. Sequencing was performed on blood, either unsorted or a sorted T cell fraction (not recorded which). The sequence came from a female donor with ankylosing spondylitis or in good health (not recorded which).

The CDR3 loop reads CATSRDPNYGYTF. In DNA form, the CDR3 reads TGTGCCACCAGCCGGGACCCTAACTATGGCTACACCTTC. The chain carries TRBV15 and TRBJ1-2; TRBD1 might be the D (5 bases). Germline V gene sequence: CDR1 LNHNV, CDR2 YYDKDF (reference sequence). Trimming stripped 5 bases from V and 0 bases from J, with 7 bases between. The length of the CDR3 is 13 residues.